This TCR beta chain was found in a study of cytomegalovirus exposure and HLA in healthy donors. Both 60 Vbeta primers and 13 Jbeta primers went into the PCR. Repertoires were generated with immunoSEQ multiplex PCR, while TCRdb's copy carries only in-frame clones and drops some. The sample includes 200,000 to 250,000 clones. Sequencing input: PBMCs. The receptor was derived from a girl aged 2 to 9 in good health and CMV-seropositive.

The CDR3 nucleotides are TGCGCCAGCAGCCCGACAGGGGTATCCTCCTACGAGCAGTACTTC. Translation gives CASSPTGVSSYEQYF. The V and J genes are TRBV5-1 and TRBJ2-5, with 8 bases identical to TRBD1. The DNA end is more similar to TRBJ2-7, so the J call may be wrong. There are 15 residues in the CDR3. The V gene's germline CDR1 is SGHRS and CDR2 YFSETQ.